The clone carrying this TCR beta chain was detected many times. What it binds is not known. This record belongs to a study of T-cell reconstitution after alpha-beta-depleted transplantation in children. CDR1 is SNHLY, CDR2 FYNNEI, per germline. The CDR3 consists of 13 residues. V was shortened by 7 bases and J by 9 bases, with 19 bases between the two germline ends. Unique molecular identifiers featured in how the TCRbeta library was prepared. TCRdb re-called the PCR reads with MiXCR, one entry per CDR3 protein. The repertoire has approximately 31,000 distinct CDR3 sequences, roughly 6.7% of them found once; the top ten carry roughly 30%. Findings and caveats of the study: Once a year had passed after transplant, T-cell counts and diversity came mostly from newly produced T cells. By about two months after transplant, alpha-beta T cells reportedly arose from several hundred graft clones that had expanded. Surviving recipient cells, namely T cells and thymic progenitors, were the source of high day-60 TCRbeta diversity in some patients.

The chain employs TRBV2 and TRBJ2-7; D might be TRBD2 (6 bases). This material consisted of peripheral blood, taken 60 days after TCRalphabeta/CD19-depleted stem cell transplant. The sequence was collected from a child younger than two who had a stem cell transplant for acute myeloid leukemia, so the T cells may come from the graft donor. The DNA of the CDR3 is TGTGCCAGCATTGTCCGGGACTCCTTGGGGCAGTACTTC. As protein: CASIVRDSLGQYF.